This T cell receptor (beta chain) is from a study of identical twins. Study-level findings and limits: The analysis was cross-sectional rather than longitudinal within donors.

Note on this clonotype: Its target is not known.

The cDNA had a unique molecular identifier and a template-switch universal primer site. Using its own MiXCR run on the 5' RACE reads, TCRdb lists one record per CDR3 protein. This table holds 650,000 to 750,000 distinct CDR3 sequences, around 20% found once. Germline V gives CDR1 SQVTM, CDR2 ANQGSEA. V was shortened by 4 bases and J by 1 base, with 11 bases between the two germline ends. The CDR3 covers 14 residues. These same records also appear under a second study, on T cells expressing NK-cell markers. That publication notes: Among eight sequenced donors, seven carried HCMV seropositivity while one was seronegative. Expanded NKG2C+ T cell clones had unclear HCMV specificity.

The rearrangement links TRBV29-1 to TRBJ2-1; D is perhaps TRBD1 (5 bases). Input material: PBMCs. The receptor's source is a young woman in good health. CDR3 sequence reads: CSVARGLSYNEQFF. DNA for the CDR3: TGCAGCGTTGCAAGGGGCTTGTCCTACAATGAGCAGTTCTTC.